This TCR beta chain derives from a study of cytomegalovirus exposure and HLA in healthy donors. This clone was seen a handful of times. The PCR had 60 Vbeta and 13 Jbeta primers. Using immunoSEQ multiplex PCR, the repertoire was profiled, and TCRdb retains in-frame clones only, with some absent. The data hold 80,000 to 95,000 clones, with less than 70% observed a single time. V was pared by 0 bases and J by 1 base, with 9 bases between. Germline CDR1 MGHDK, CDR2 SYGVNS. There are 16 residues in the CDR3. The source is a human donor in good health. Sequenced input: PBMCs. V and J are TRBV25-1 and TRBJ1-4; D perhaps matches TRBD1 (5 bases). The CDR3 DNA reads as TGTGCCAGCAGTGAATACGCAGGGTTAACTAATGAAAAACTGTTTTTT. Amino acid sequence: CASSEYAGLTNEKLFF.